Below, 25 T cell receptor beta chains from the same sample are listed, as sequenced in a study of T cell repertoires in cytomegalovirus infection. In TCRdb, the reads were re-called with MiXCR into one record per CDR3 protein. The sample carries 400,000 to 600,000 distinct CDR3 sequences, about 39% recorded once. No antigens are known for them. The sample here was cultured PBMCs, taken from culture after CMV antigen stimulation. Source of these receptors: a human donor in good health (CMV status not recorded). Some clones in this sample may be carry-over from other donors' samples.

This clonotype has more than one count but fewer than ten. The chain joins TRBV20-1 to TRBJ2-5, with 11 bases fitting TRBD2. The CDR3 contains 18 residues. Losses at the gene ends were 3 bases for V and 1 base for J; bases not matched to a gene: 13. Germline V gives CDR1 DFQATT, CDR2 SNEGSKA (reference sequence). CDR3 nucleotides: TGCAGTGCTAGTAGGTTACTAGCGGGGGACACCATCCAAGAGACCCAGTACTTC. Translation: CSASRLLAGDTIQETQYF.

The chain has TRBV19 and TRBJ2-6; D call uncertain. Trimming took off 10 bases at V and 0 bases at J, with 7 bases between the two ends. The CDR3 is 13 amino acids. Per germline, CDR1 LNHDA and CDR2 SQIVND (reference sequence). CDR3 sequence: CATAASGANVLTF. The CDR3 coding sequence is TGTGCCACCGCAGCCTCTGGGGCCAACGTCCTGACTTTC.

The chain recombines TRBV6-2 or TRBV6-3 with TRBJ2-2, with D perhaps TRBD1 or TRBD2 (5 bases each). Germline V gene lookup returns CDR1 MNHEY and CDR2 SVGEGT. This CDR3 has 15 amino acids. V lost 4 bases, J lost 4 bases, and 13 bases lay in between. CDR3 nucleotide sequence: TGTGCCAGCAGTTCAAGGGGTCGGGGCACCGGGGAGCTGTTTTTT. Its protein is CASSSRGRGTGELFF.

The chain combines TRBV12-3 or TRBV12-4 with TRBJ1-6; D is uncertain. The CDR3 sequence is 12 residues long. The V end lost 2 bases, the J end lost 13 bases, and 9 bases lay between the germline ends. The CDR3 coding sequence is TGTGCCAGCAGTTTAATCGTTGGGCCCCTCCACTTT. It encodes CASSLIVGPLHF.

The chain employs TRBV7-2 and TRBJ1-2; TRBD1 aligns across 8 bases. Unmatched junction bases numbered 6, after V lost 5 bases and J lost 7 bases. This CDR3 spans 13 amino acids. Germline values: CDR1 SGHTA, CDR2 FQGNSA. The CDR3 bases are TGTGCCAGCAGCCCAGGGGGCGCTTCTGGCTACACCTTC. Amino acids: CASSPGGASGYTF.

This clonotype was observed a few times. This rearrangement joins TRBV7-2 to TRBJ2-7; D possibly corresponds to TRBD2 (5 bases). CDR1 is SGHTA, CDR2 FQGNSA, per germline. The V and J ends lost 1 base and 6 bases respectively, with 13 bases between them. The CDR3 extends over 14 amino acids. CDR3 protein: CASSLEGALGEQYF. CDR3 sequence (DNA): TGTGCCAGCAGCTTAGAGGGAGCCTTGGGCGAGCAGTACTTC.

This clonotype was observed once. The CDR3: CASSLVSFGTDTQYF. The CDR3 nucleotides are TGTGCCAGCAGCTTAGTTTCGTTTGGCACAGATACGCAGTATTTT. The chain recombines TRBV7-6 with TRBJ2-3; D uncertain. Germline CDR1 is SGHVS and CDR2 is FNYEAQ. Trimming pared 1 base from V and 1 base from J, leaving 9 bases between. The CDR3 has 15 amino acids.

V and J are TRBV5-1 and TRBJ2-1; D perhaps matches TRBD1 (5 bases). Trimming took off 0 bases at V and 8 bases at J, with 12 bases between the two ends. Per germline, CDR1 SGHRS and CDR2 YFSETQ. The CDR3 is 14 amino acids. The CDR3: CASSLVRQGDEQFF. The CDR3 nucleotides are TGCGCCAGCAGCTTGGTCCGCCAGGGCGATGAGCAGTTCTTC.

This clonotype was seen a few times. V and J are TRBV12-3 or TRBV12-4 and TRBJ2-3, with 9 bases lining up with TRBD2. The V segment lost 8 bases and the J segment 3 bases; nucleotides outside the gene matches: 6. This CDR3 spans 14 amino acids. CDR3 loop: CASGSSGATDTQYF. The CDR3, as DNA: TGTGCCAGCGGCTCTAGCGGGGCAACAGATACGCAGTATTTT.

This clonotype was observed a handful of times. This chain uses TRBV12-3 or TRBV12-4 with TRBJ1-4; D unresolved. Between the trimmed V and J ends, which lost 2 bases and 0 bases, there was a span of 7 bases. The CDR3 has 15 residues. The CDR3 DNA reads TGTGCCAGCAGTTTATCGGGCGCAACTAATGAAAAACTGTTTTTT. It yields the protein CASSLSGATNEKLFF.

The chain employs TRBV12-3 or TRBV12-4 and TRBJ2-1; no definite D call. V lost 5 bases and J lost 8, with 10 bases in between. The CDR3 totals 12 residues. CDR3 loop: CASSIKWHEQFF. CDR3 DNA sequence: TGTGCCAGCAGTATAAAGTGGCATGAGCAGTTCTTC.

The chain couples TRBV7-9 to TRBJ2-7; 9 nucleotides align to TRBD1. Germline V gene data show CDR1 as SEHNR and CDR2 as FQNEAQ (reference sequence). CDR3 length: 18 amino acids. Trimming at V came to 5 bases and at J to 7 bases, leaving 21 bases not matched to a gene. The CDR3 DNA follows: TGTGCCAGCAGCCGTTCCACCTCGGGGGACAGGGTTCACCGGGAGCAGTACTTC. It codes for CASSRSTSGDRVHREQYF.

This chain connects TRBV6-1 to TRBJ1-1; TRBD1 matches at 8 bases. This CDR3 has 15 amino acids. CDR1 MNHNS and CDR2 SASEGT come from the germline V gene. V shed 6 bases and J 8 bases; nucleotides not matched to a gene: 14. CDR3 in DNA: TGTGCCAGCAGACCACAAACCTTCGGACAGGGAGAAGCTTTCTTT. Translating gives CASRPQTFGQGEAFF.

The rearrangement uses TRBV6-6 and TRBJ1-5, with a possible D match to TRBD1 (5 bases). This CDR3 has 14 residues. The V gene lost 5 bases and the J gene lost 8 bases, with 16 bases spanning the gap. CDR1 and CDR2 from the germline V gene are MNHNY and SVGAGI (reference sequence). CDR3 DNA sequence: TGTGCCAGCAGTGTCGGGACGCAACGGAAGCCCCAGCATTTT. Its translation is CASSVGTQRKPQHF.

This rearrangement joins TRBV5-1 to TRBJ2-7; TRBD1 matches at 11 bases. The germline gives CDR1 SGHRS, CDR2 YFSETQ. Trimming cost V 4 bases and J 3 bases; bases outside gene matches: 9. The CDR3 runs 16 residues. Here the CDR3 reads CASSPQDGTGGYEQYF. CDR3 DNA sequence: TGCGCCAGCAGCCCCCAGGACGGGACAGGGGGCTACGAGCAGTACTTC.

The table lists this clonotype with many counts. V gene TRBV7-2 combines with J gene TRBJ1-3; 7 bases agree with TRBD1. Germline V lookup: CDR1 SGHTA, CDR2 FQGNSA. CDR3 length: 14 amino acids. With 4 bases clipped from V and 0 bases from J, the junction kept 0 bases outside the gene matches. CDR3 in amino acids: CASSWDSSGNTIYF. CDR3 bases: TGTGCCAGCAGCTGGGACAGCTCTGGAAACACCATATATTTT.

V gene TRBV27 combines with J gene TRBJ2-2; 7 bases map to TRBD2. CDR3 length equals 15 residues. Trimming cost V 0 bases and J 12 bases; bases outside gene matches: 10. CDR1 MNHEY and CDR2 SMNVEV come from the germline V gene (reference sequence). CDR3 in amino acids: CASSLSFETSLKLFF. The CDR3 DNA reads TGTGCCAGCAGTTTATCGTTTGAGACTAGCCTGAAGCTGTTTTTT.

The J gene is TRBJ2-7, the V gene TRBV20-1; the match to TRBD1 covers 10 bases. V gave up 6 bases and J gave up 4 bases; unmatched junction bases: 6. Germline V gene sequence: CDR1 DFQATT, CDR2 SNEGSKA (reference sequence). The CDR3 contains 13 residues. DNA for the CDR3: TGCAGTGCAACGGGACAGGGGTGGTACGAGCAGTACTTC. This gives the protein CSATGQGWYEQYF.

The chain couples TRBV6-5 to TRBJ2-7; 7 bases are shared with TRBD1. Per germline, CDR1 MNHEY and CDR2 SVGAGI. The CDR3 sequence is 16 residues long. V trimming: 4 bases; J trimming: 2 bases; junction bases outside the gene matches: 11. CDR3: CASSSRIRQGAYEQYF. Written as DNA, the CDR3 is TGTGCCAGCAGTTCACGTATACGACAGGGCGCCTACGAGCAGTACTTC.

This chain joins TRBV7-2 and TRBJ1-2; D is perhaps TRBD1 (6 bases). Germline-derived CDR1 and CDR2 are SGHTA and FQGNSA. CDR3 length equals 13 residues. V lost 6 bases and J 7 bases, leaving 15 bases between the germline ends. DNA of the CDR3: TGTGCCAGCAGTCCCGGGACATACTTTGGCTACACCTTC. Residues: CASSPGTYFGYTF.

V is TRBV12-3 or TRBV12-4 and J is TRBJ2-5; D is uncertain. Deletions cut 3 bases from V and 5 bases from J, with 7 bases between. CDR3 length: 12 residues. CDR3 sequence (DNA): TGTGCCAGCAGTTTTGGTAGGGAGACCCAGTACTTC. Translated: CASSFGRETQYF.

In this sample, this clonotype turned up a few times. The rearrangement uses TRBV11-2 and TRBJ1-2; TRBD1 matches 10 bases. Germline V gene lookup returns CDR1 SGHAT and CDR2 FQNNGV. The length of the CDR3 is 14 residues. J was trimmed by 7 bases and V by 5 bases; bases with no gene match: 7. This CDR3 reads CASSPRTGGLGYTF. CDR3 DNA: TGTGCCAGCAGCCCCAGGACAGGGGGGCTTGGCTACACCTTC.

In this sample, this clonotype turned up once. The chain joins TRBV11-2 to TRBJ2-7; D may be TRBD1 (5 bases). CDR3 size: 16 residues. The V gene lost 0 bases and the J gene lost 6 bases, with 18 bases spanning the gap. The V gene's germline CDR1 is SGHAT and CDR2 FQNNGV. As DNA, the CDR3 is TGTGCCAGCAGCTTAGAGTTCGCGGACAACCCGGGCGAGCAGTACTTC. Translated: CASSLEFADNPGEQYF.

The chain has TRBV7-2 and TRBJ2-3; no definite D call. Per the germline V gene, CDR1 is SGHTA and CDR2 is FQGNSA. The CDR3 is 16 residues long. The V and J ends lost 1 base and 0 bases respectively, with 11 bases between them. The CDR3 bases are TGTGCCAGCAGCTTAGAATTCTTCGCTAGCACAGATACGCAGTATTTT. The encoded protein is CASSLEFFASTDTQYF. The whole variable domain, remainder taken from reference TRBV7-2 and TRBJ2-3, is GAGVSQSPSNKVTEKGKDVELRCDPISGHTALYWYRQSLGQGLEFLIYFQGNSAPDKSGLPSDRFSAERTGGSVSTLTIQRTQQEDSAVYLCASSLEFFASTDTQYFGPGTRLTVL.

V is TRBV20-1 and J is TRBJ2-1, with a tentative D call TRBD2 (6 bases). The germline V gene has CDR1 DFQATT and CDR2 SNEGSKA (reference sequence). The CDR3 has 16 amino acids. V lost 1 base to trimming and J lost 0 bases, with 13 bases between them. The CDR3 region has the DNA TGCAGTGCTAGAGTGGCGGGATCAGACTCCTACAATGAGCAGTTCTTC. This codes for CSARVAGSDSYNEQFF.